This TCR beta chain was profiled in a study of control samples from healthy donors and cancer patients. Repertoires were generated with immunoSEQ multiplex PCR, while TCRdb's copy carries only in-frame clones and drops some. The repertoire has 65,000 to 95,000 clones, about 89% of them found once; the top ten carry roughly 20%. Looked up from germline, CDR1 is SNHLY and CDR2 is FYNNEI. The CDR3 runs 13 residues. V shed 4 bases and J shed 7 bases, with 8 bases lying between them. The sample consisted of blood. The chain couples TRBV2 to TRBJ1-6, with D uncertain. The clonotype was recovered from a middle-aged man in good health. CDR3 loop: CASSVSRNSPLHF. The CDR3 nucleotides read TGTGCCAGCAGTGTTTCGAGGAATTCACCCCTCCACTTT.